This TCR beta chain comes out of a study of shared clonotypes between healthy human individuals. An even split of each subset's genomic DNA across several immunoSEQ plates was performed. Generated by immunoSEQ multiplex PCR, the TCRdb table keeps only in-frame clones and is missing some. The repertoire consists of some 2,100,000 clones, with almost 96% occurring once and the leading ten covering 0.1% to 0.15%. A note on this clone: What it binds is not known. The identical CDR3 is also encoded by other nucleotide sequences in the sample.

Nashville, Tennessee was home to all donors, each a Caucasian adult. Looked up from germline, CDR1 is SGHAT and CDR2 is FQNNGV. Trimming took off 1 base at V and 3 bases at J, with 7 bases between the two ends. CDR3 size: 13 residues. Overall study results and limits: Generally, estimated richness proved larger in naive subsets than it did in memory subsets. Several donors showed sharing of approximately 5% of naive CD4 clonotypes.

The sequence was obtained from a man aged 18 to 35 in good health. The sample taken for sequencing was naive CD4+ T cells sorted from blood. Subset defined: CD45RA+ positively selected. The chain is built from TRBV11-2 and TRBJ2-7, with no clear D. CDR3 sequence reads: CASSLGSSYEQYF. CDR3 nucleotides: TGTGCCAGCAGCTTAGGAAGCAGCTACGAGCAGTACTTC.